The following is a T cell receptor (beta chain) sequence with its context. This specimen comes from a study of blood T cell repertoires in COVID-19. About the study: There were acute and convalescent COVID-19 samples, and they came from the United States, Italy and Spain. Sample material is recorded as cDNA or gDNA derived from T cells, B-cell-depleted T cells, or PBMCs.

The CDR3 runs to 17 residues. The V end was cut by 4 bases, the J end by 0 bases, with 18 bases between. Germline CDR1 and CDR2: MNHNS and SASEGT. Authors' methods: The assay estimated nucleated cells by amplifying reference gene primers. TCRdb's copy holds only in-frame clones and misses some; the assay was immunoSEQ multiplex PCR. Clone size and the V and J calls come from that table; the DNA yielded D and trimming. Of about 30,000 clones listed, roughly nine tenths are singletons. The source of this sequence is a human donor in a cohort sampled during active COVID-19. Sequenced material: peripheral blood. This chain connects TRBV6-1 to TRBJ1-2; D is possibly TRBD1 (6 bases). The CDR3 loop reads CASSAAEGDGANYGYTF. CDR3 nucleotide sequence: TGTGCCAGCAGTGCAGCCGAGGGGGACGGTGCTAACTATGGCTACACCTTC.